This TCR beta chain was documented in a study of response to subunit inactivated influenza vaccine. The CDR3 extends over 16 amino acids. CDR1 and CDR2 (germline): SGHVS, FQNEAQ. Trimming stripped 5 bases from V and 0 bases from J, with 14 bases between. Study-level points and caveats: It was suggested by the authors that few new T cells are recruited by each seasonal influenza vaccination.

TCRdb reprocessed the RT-PCR reads with MiXCR, giving one entry per CDR3 protein. The data show about 160,000 distinct CDR3 sequences, with around 10% seen just once and approximately 39% held by the top ten. This clonotype was detected many times. Its antigen is as yet unknown. This TCR derives from a man aged 50 to 75 who received an inactivated influenza vaccine. J is TRBJ1-5 and V is TRBV7-8; possibly TRBD1 for D (5 bases). The sequencing used CD8+ T cells sorted from PBMCs, collected less than 30 months after vaccination. CDR3 nucleotide sequence: TGTGCCAGCAGCCAAGCGACAGAATTTAGCAATCAGCCCCAGCATTTT. As protein: CASSQATEFSNQPQHF. The variable domain in full, with the rest retrieved from reference TRBV7-8 and TRBJ1-5, is GAGVSQSPRYKVAKRGQDVALRCDPISGHVSLFWYQQALGQGPEFLTYFQNEAQLDKSGLPSDRFFAERPEGSVSTLKIQRTQQEDSAVYLCASSQATEFSNQPQHFGDGTRLSIL.